This TCR beta chain was found in a study of blood T cell repertoires in COVID-19. CDR1 is SGHKS and CDR2 is YYEKEE in the germline V gene (reference sequence). The V gene lost 0 bases and the J gene lost 0 bases, with 14 bases spanning the gap. The CDR3 sequence is 17 residues long. Sequenced by immunoSEQ multiplex PCR; TCRdb stores in-frame clones only, minus some. Of a few hundred thousand clones in the sample, under 90% are singletons; the top ten hold around 3.4%. V and J are TRBV5-5 and TRBJ2-3, with D maybe TRBD1 (7 bases). Sequenced material: PBMCs or T cells enriched from blood (not recorded which). The TCR originated in a woman between 55 and 75 years old who had recovered from COVID-19. CDR3 sequence: CASSLGAGGTSTDTQYF. The CDR3 nucleotides read TGTGCCAGCAGCTTGGGAGCAGGGGGGACTAGCACAGATACGCAGTATTTT.